This T cell receptor (beta chain) was documented in a study of OX40 agonist ivuxolimab in advanced cancers. In the study overall: Each dose-escalation patient presented with hepatocellular carcinoma, melanoma, renal cell or head and neck cancer. Study-wide findings and caveats: The expanded peripheral T cells' antigen specificity was not determined. Individuals who were partial responders at 0.1-3.0 mg/kg had clonal expansion that ranked among the lowest.

As for this clone: What it binds is not known.

TCRdb's table, derived via immunoSEQ multiplex PCR, lists solely in-frame clones and lacks some. The data hold about 50,000 clones, with over 70% observed a single time. V was shortened by 1 base and J by 6 bases, with 9 bases between the two germline ends. The germline V gene has CDR1 SGHTA and CDR2 FQGNSA. CDR3 length equals 13 residues. The TCR was taken from an adult with an advanced solid tumor such as melanoma, head and neck, liver or kidney cancer. The chain joins TRBV7-2 to TRBJ1-1; a possible D gene is TRBD1 (6 bases). The material was CD4+ or CD8+ T cells sorted from blood, obtained in a trial of the OX40 agonist ivuxolimab. The CDR3 sequence: CASSLVKGAEAFF. CDR3 sequence (DNA): TGTGCCAGCAGCTTAGTGAAGGGGGCTGAAGCTTTCTTT.